Included here is one TCR beta chain sequence, with context. The data were obtained in a study of blood T cell repertoires in COVID-19. Study summary: Sites in the United States, Italy and Spain provided acute and convalescent COVID-19 samples. T cells, B-cell-depleted T cells, or PBMCs supplied cDNA or gDNA.

Methods used by the authors: Estimated nucleated cell counts came from reference gene primer amplification. Clones were sequenced by immunoSEQ multiplex PCR, and TCRdb holds only the in-frame ones, with some missing. Clone size and the V and J calls come from that table; the DNA yielded D and trimming. Among approximately 240,000 clones listed, about 88% were seen once. Sequencing was done on a sample of peripheral blood. This sequence was found in a woman between 35 and 50 years old who had recovered from COVID-19.

The CDR3 DNA is TGTGCCTGGGAGACAGGGGCAGAGACCCAGTACTTC. This codes for CAWETGAETQYF. J is TRBJ2-5 and V is TRBV30; 8 bases map to TRBD1. V trimming: 5 bases; J trimming: 4 bases; junction bases outside the gene matches: 3. Per the germline V gene, CDR1 is GTSNPN and CDR2 is SVGIG (reference sequence). This CDR3 is built from 12 residues.